This is a list of T cell receptor beta chains from one sample in a study of identical twins. TCRdb recomputed calls from the 5' RACE reads with MiXCR, one row per CDR3 protein. The sample holds around 500,000 distinct CDR3 sequences; 12% to 15% are singletons and the top ten take roughly 0.5%. These data were likewise used in another study, on yellow fever vaccine responses in identical twins.

Specimen: CD4+ T cells sorted from blood. The receptor set was obtained from a woman under 30 in good health. CDR3s include the opening cysteine and the closing phenylalanine or tryptophan. The D gene is left open where the match is weak. Clone size is given for some rows only: seen once, a few or many times, or a class if the clone is expanded.

v_gene	d_gene	j_gene	abundance	CDR3nt	CDR3aa
TRBV6-1	TRBD1	TRBJ2-7	NA	TGTGCCAGCAGTCCACAGGGGCCCCGAATTAAGACGGACGAGCAGTACTTC	CASSPQGPRIKTDEQYF
TRBV6-2/TRBV6-3	TRBD2	TRBJ2-1	many	TGTGCCAGCACGACTAGCGGCTACAATGAGCAGTTCTTC	CASTTSGYNEQFF
TRBV28	NA	TRBJ2-7	NA	TGTGCCAGCAGTCAAAGCCGGGTTCTCTATACCTACGAGCAGTACTTC	CASSQSRVLYTYEQYF
TRBV3-1	NA	TRBJ2-1	NA	TGTGCCAGCAGCCAAGACTTAGCGAGGGGCTACAATGAGCAGTTCTTC	CASSQDLARGYNEQFF
TRBV3-1	NA	TRBJ2-1	few	TGTGCCAGCAGCCAAACCGGGAGAATGAACAATGAGCAGTTCTTC	CASSQTGRMNNEQFF
TRBV4-1	NA	TRBJ1-2	NA	TGCGCCAGCAGCCACTCAAGAGGGTATGGCTACACCTTC	CASSHSRGYGYTF
TRBV28	NA	TRBJ2-1	NA	TGTGCCAGCACCTTAAGTTCCGTTACAAATGAGCAGTTCTTC	CASTLSSVTNEQFF
TRBV12-3/TRBV12-4	NA	TRBJ2-7	NA	TGTGCCAGCACCCACACCGGGACAAAATACGAGCAGTACTTC	CASTHTGTKYEQYF
TRBV29-1	NA	TRBJ2-1	few	TGCAGCGCTTCACCGACCGGGGATGAGCAGTTCTTC	CSASPTGDEQFF
TRBV3-1	TRBD1	TRBJ2-4	many	TGTGCCAGCAGCCAAGATTGGACAGGGGCCGGAGCCAAAAACATTCAGTACTTC	CASSQDWTGAGAKNIQYF
TRBV7-2	TRBD1	TRBJ2-3	NA	TGTGCCAGCAGCAGCCTACAGGGGTCCTCTAGCACAGATACGCAGTATTTT	CASSSLQGSSSTDTQYF
TRBV4-3	NA	TRBJ2-7	few	TGCGCCAGCAGCCTTCCGGGACTCGGCTGGGAGCAGTACTTC	CASSLPGLGWEQYF
TRBV20-1	NA	TRBJ2-3	NA	TGCAGTGCTAGAGAGGCGGGACTCACAGATACGCAGTATTTT	CSAREAGLTDTQYF
TRBV20-1	NA	TRBJ2-7	NA	TGCAGTGCTAGAACCGATTTGCGGCAGCTAAGCTCCTACGAGCAGTACTTC	CSARTDLRQLSSYEQYF
TRBV5-1	NA	TRBJ2-4	NA	TGCGCCAGCAGCTTGACAGGGTCCGACATTCAGTACTTC	CASSLTGSDIQYF
TRBV6-2/TRBV6-3	NA	TRBJ2-7	few	TGTGCCAGCAGTCAGGTGGTTCACGAGCAGTACTTC	CASSQVVHEQYF
TRBV5-1	NA	TRBJ2-1	few	TGCGCCAGCAGCCGGGGGGACAGGTGGGACAATGAGCAGTTCTTC	CASSRGDRWDNEQFF
TRBV12-3/TRBV12-4	TRBD1	TRBJ2-7	few	TGTGCCAGCACCATAACAGGGGATGGCGAGCAGTACTTC	CASTITGDGEQYF
TRBV7-9	NA	TRBJ2-2	few	TGTGCCAGCAGCTCGGGACCGATCTCCGGGGAGCTGTTTTTT	CASSSGPISGELFF
TRBV7-2	NA	TRBJ2-7	many	TGTGCCAGCAGCTACTATGGCGAGCAGTACTTC	CASSYYGEQYF
TRBV6-5	NA	TRBJ2-1	NA	TGTGCCAGCAGTTACGGTTACTGGACCTACAATGAGCAGTTCTTC	CASSYGYWTYNEQFF
TRBV27	NA	TRBJ1-2	few	TGTGCCAGCAGTCGGGAACGTTTCTATGGCTACACCTTC	CASSRERFYGYTF
TRBV7-2	NA	TRBJ2-4	few	TGTGCCAGCAGCTCACCGTTGGGGGCGCAGGCCAAAAACATTCAGTACTTC	CASSSPLGAQAKNIQYF
TRBV5-1	TRBD1	TRBJ1-1	many	TGCGCCAGCAGCCCGAGACAGGGGGTGAGAGGGAACACTGAAGCTTTCTTT	CASSPRQGVRGNTEAFF
TRBV10-3	NA	TRBJ2-3	NA	TGTGCCATCAGTGATGCGGGATCGCGCACAGATACGCAGTATTTT	CAISDAGSRTDTQYF
TRBV12-3/TRBV12-4	NA	TRBJ1-1	few	TGTGCCAGCAGCCCTGACAGCCCCACTGAAGCTTTCTTT	CASSPDSPTEAFF
TRBV27	NA	TRBJ2-7	few	TGTGCCAGCAGTACCCTCTTGAGTCGGTCCTACGAGCAGTACTTC	CASSTLLSRSYEQYF
TRBV3-1	NA	TRBJ2-7	NA	TGTGCCAGCAGCCACTCAGGGGCGAACGAGCAGTACTTC	CASSHSGANEQYF
TRBV28	NA	TRBJ2-1	few	TGTGCCAGCAGTTTACCAGCTTCCTACAATGAGCAGTTCTTC	CASSLPASYNEQFF
TRBV27	TRBD1	TRBJ1-5	NA	TGTGCCAGCAGTTTAACGGGACAGGGCGGTTTTCAGCCCCAGCATTTT	CASSLTGQGGFQPQHF
TRBV5-1	TRBD1	TRBJ2-3	NA	TGCGCCAGCAGCTCGGTCAGGACAGGAGTATCAGATACGCAGTATTTT	CASSSVRTGVSDTQYF
TRBV2	NA	TRBJ2-7	many	TGTGCCAGCAGCCCCTTCCTCTTGGACGGATCCTACGAGCAGTACTTC	CASSPFLLDGSYEQYF